The 2 T cell receptor beta chains below come from one sample, sequenced in a study of cytomegalovirus exposure and HLA in healthy donors. In the PCR, 60 Vbeta and 13 Jbeta primers were used. Repertoires were generated with immunoSEQ multiplex PCR, while TCRdb's copy carries only in-frame clones and drops some. Among roughly 200,000 clones listed, approximately 80% were seen once. The sample was PBMCs. All receptors derive from a woman aged 45-65 years in good health and CMV-seronegative.

The CDR3 coding sequence is TGTGCCAGTAGTTCAACCCGGGCCCAACGTAACCGGGAACGCGATGGAAACACCATATATTTT. Its protein product is CASSSTRAQRNRERDGNTIYF. The V and J genes are TRBV19 and TRBJ1-3; no clear D. The CDR3 has 21 residues. Between the trimmed V and J ends, which lost 5 bases and 3 bases, there was a span of 32 bases. Germline assignment: CDR1 LNHDA and CDR2 SQIVND (reference sequence).

The chain joins TRBV5-3 to TRBJ1-5, with a weak D call TRBD1 (6 bases). TRBV5-3 is an ORF, and what it does is uncertain. Trimming removed 10 bases at V and 6 bases at J, with 23 bases between. The length of the CDR3 is 15 residues. The CDR3 bases are TGTGCCCCTAGATCCTCAGGGGCTGACGTTCAGCCCCAGCATTTT. Translated, it gives CAPRSSGADVQPQHF.